The 17 T cell receptor beta chains given below trace back to one sample, sequenced in a study of cytomegalovirus exposure and HLA in healthy donors. PCR amplification relied on 60 Vbeta primers (plus 13 Jbeta primers). Some clones are missing from TCRdb's copy, which holds only in-frame ones; the method was immunoSEQ multiplex PCR. The repertoire has under 200,000 clones, 70% to 80% of them found once; the top ten carry 9.7%. Input material: PBMCs. Receptors originate from a man aged 18-30 years in good health and CMV-seropositive.

The chain is built from TRBV11-3 and TRBJ2-7; D possibly corresponds to TRBD2 (5 bases). The CDR3 totals 15 residues. Germline lookup yields CDR1 SGHNT and CDR2 YENEEA. V was trimmed by 8 bases and J by 0 bases, leaving 17 bases between them. CDR3 nucleotides: TGTGCCAGCTCCGTCGGGGTTCAAAGCTCCTACGAGCAGTACTTC. Its protein is CASSVGVQSSYEQYF.

The rearrangement joins TRBV7-8 to TRBJ2-7; possibly TRBD1 for D (6 bases). This CDR3 region has 13 residues. With 5 bases removed from V and 3 bases from J, the gap between germline ends came to 11 bases. Germline lookup yields CDR1 SGHVS and CDR2 FQNEAQ. The CDR3 DNA reads as TGTGCCAGCAGCCGAGACAGGAGCTACGAGCAGTACTTC. Amino acids: CASSRDRSYEQYF.

V and J are TRBV6-5 and TRBJ2-5; D possibly corresponds to TRBD1 (5 bases). Near its end, the DNA agrees better with TRBJ2-7, so the J call may be wrong. CDR1 is MNHEY and CDR2 is SVGAGI in the germline V gene. The CDR3 extends over 14 amino acids. The CDR3 DNA sequence: TGTGCCAGCAGCCGTGCAGGGTCGGGCTACGAGCAGTACTTC. Protein sequence: CASSRAGSGYEQYF.

This clone turned up a few times. This chain uses TRBV6-1 with TRBJ1-2; 7 positions agree with TRBD1. The trim removed 7 bases at V and 2 bases at J, leaving 4 bases unmatched. The CDR3 sequence is 13 residues long. Germline V gene data show CDR1 as MNHNS and CDR2 as SASEGT. The DNA of the CDR3 is TGTGCCAGCACCGAGGGACAGAACTATGGCTACACCTTC. It specifies CASTEGQNYGYTF.

The chain couples TRBV5-6 to TRBJ1-1; D is unclear. V lost 4 bases to trimming and J lost 1 base, with 14 bases between them. Germline values: CDR1 SGHDT, CDR2 YYEEEE. The CDR3 runs 15 residues. As DNA, the CDR3 is TGTGCCAGCAGCCCGGGAATTCACAGGAACACTGAAGCTTTCTTT. Its translation is CASSPGIHRNTEAFF. Variable domain in full (rest from reference TRBV5-6 and TRBJ1-1): DAGVTQSPTHLIKTRGQQVTLRCSPKSGHDTVSWYQQALGQGPQFIFQYYEEEERQRGNFPDRFSGHQFPNYSSELNVNALLLGDSALYLCASSPGIHRNTEAFFGQGTRLTVV.

The rearrangement joins TRBV12-5 to TRBJ2-5; no reliable D call. Trimming pared 7 bases from V and 5 bases from J, leaving 11 bases between. The CDR3 is 12 amino acids. Per the germline V gene, CDR1 is LGHNT and CDR2 is FRNRAP. The CDR3 protein is CASALSLETQYF. The CDR3 DNA is TGTGCTAGTGCCCTATCACTCGAGACCCAGTACTTC.

This clone was found once. The gene calls are TRBV2 and TRBJ2-5; 10 bases agree with TRBD1. The V and J ends lost 8 bases and 1 base, in that order; junction bases with no gene match: 10. The CDR3 spans 16 residues. Germline V gene lookup returns CDR1 SNHLY and CDR2 FYNNEI. The CDR3 is CASRQAGQGSQETQYF. The CDR3 DNA reads TGTGCCAGCCGGCAGGCGGGACAGGGGTCCCAAGAGACCCAGTACTTC.

The table lists this clone with a count of one. The gene calls are TRBV5-1 and TRBJ1-1; no clear D. The CDR3 is made up of 14 amino acids. Between the trimmed V and J ends, which lost 2 bases and 1 base, there was a span of 9 bases. Germline V gene lookup returns CDR1 SGHRS and CDR2 YFSETQ. The CDR3 coding sequence is TGCGCCAGCAGCTTAAATAACAGGAACACTGAAGCTTTCTTT. Translating gives CASSLNNRNTEAFF.

V gene TRBV6-5 combines with J gene TRBJ1-1; a weak D match, TRBD1 (5 bases). Trimming cost V 7 bases and J 3 bases, with 12 bases left between them. This CDR3 region has 13 residues. The V gene's germline CDR1 is MNHEY and CDR2 SVGAGI. DNA for the CDR3: TGTGCCAGCAAAGTCACAGGACACACTGAAGCTTTCTTT. It yields the protein CASKVTGHTEAFF.

This clone was counted only a few times. The J gene is TRBJ1-3, the V gene TRBV18; no clear D. Germline-derived CDR1 and CDR2 are KGHSH and LQKENI. V shed 6 bases and J shed 3 bases, with 15 bases lying between them. The CDR3 covers 15 residues. The DNA for the CDR3 is TGTGCCAGCTCTCCAACGAGGGTTGGTGGAAACACCATATATTTT. Translating it yields CASSPTRVGGNTIYF. The full variable domain, in which reference TRBV18 and TRBJ1-3 provide the parts outside the CDR3, is NAGVMQNPRHLVRRRGQEARLRCSPMKGHSHVYWYRQLPEEGLKFMVYLQKENIIDESGMPKERFSAEFPKEGPSILRIQQVVRGDSAAYFCASSPTRVGGNTIYFGEGSWLTVV.

As regards this clone: The sample holds other DNA sequences that translate to the same CDR3. The chain carries TRBV19 and TRBJ2-7, with 12 bases matching TRBD2. The junction had 13 bases not matched to a gene; V was cut back by 5 bases and J by 5 bases. This CDR3 is built from 17 residues. From germline, CDR1 is LNHDA and CDR2 SQIVND (reference sequence). The CDR3 nucleotides are TGTGCCAGTAGTCTCCGGGCGCGACTAGCGGGAGCTCACGAGCAGTACTTC. This codes for CASSLRARLAGAHEQYF.

This chain connects TRBV7-2 to TRBJ2-2; possibly TRBD2 for D (5 bases). This CDR3 has 15 residues. Germline values: CDR1 SGHTA, CDR2 FQGNSA. Deletions cut 1 base from V and 4 bases from J, with 10 bases between. The CDR3 here is CASSLGRGSTGELFF. DNA for the CDR3: TGTGCCAGCAGCTTAGGACGGGGTAGCACCGGGGAGCTGTTTTTT. Drawing the rest from reference TRBV7-2 and TRBJ2-2, the complete variable domain is GAGVSQSPSNKVTEKGKDVELRCDPISGHTALYWYRQSLGQGLEFLIYFQGNSAPDKSGLPSDRFSAERTGGSVSTLTIQRTQQEDSAVYLCASSLGRGSTGELFFGEGSRLTVL.

This chain connects TRBV7-6 to TRBJ1-2; D may be TRBD1 (6 bases). CDR3 length: 12 amino acids. V was cut by 4 bases and J by 6 bases, with 9 bases left in between. CDR1 and CDR2 (germline): SGHVS, FNYEAQ. The CDR3 DNA sequence: TGTGCCAGCAGCTCAGGGGCCCATGGCTACACCTTC. Translation gives CASSSGAHGYTF. Combining the CDR3 with reference TRBV7-6 and TRBJ1-2 gives the whole variable domain GAGVSQSPRYKVTKRGQDVALRCDPISGHVSLYWYRQALGQGPEFLTYFNYEAQQDKSGLPNDRFSAERPEGSISTLTIQRTEQRDSAMYRCASSSGAHGYTFGSGTRLTVV.

The chain is built from TRBV9 and TRBJ2-5; 7 bases are shared with TRBD2. Germline trimming cut 2 bases from V and 6 bases from J; bases unmatched to any gene: 1. This CDR3 region has 12 residues. Germline V gives CDR1 SGDLS, CDR2 YYNGEE. The CDR3 DNA follows: TGTGCCAGCAGCGTGGGGGGGAAGACCCAGTACTTC. Protein sequence: CASSVGGKTQYF.

This clone appeared once. CDR3 sequence (DNA): TGTGCCAGCAGCGCACAGGTAACTGGGGCCAACGTCCTGACTTTC. The encoded protein is CASSAQVTGANVLTF. This chain uses TRBV5-6 with TRBJ2-6; TRBD1 might be the D (5 bases). Germline V gene sequence: CDR1 SGHDT, CDR2 YYEEEE. The CDR3 is 15 residues long. V lost 4 bases, J lost 2 bases, and 10 bases lay in between.

The chain joins TRBV25-1 to TRBJ2-2; a possible D gene is TRBD1 (6 bases). Germline values: CDR1 MGHDK, CDR2 SYGVNS. This CDR3 contains 13 residues. Trimming stripped 6 bases from V and 8 bases from J, with 13 bases between. This CDR3 reads CASSSQGSGELFF. CDR3 nucleotides: TGTGCCAGCAGCTCACAGGGAAGTGGGGAGCTGTTTTTT.

This clone was seen only a few times. The V call is TRBV7-9, the J call TRBJ1-2; 10 bases are a match to TRBD1. The germline V gene has CDR1 SEHNR and CDR2 FQNEAQ (reference sequence). This CDR3 is 12 amino acids long. Germline trimming cut 5 bases from V and 13 bases from J; bases unmatched to any gene: 7. The DNA of the CDR3 is TGTGCCAGCAGCAATCGACAGGGGGCCAGCACCTTC. This codes for CASSNRQGASTF.